The 31 T cell receptor beta chains below come from one sample, sequenced in a study of blood T cell repertoires in COVID-19. TCRdb keeps only in-frame clones here, not all; method: immunoSEQ multiplex PCR. The sample records some 190,000 clones, approximately 77% being singletons. Material: peripheral blood. These receptor sequences come from a woman at least 80 years old with active or convalescent COVID-19.

This clone was found a few times. The chain carries TRBV18 and TRBJ2-1, with a possible D match to TRBD2 (5 bases). The CDR3 runs to 12 residues. Trimming removed 1 base at V and 7 bases at J, with 5 bases between. The germline V gene encodes CDR1 KGHSH and CDR2 LQKENI. For the CDR3, the DNA is TGTGCCAGCTCACCACTAGCGAATGAGCAGTTCTTC. This codes for CASSPLANEQFF. Filled out from reference TRBV18 and TRBJ2-1, the complete variable domain reads NAGVMQNPRHLVRRRGQEARLRCSPMKGHSHVYWYRQLPEEGLKFMVYLQKENIIDESGMPKERFSAEFPKEGPSILRIQQVVRGDSAAYFCASSPLANEQFFGPGTRLTVL.

CDR3 in DNA: TGTGCCAGCAAACCAGCGACTAGCGGGGTTTACGAGCAGTACTTC. As protein: CASKPATSGVYEQYF. This chain joins TRBV6-5 and TRBJ2-7; 11 bases map to TRBD2. J gave up 4 bases and V 7 bases, and 9 bases lay outside the gene matches. Germline V gene sequence: CDR1 MNHEY, CDR2 SVGAGI. This CDR3 region has 15 residues.

This chain connects TRBV24-1 to TRBJ1-5; 8 bases fit TRBD1. This CDR3 comprises 14 residues. Germline V gene data show CDR1 as KGHDR and CDR2 as SFDVKD. With 6 bases clipped from V and 1 base from J, the junction kept 1 base outside the gene matches. The CDR3 coding sequence is TGTGCCACCAGTACAGGGGGAAGCAATCAGCCCCAGCATTTT. This translates into CATSTGGSNQPQHF.

V gene TRBV2 combines with J gene TRBJ1-5, with 9 bases fitting TRBD1. The CDR3 sequence is 14 residues long. The V segment lost 4 bases and the J segment 4 bases; nucleotides outside the gene matches: 2. The V gene's germline CDR1 is SNHLY and CDR2 FYNNEI. For the CDR3, the DNA is TGTGCCAGCAGTGGCGGGACAGGGAATCAGCCCCAGCATTTT. Protein sequence: CASSGGTGNQPQHF.

The chain links TRBV7-3 to TRBJ1-2; D uncertain. Per the germline V gene, CDR1 is SGHTA and CDR2 is FQGTGA. This CDR3 is built from 14 residues. V lost 5 bases and J 8 bases, leaving 18 bases between the germline ends. The DNA for the CDR3 is TGTGCCAGCAGCGATCATGGTGGGCTTTCGGGCTACACCTTC. Its translation is CASSDHGGLSGYTF.

The chain uses TRBV5-6 and TRBJ1-1; D gene uncertain. The germline V and J ends were trimmed by 4 bases and 4 bases, with 20 bases remaining between them. This CDR3 contains 16 residues. CDR1 and CDR2 from the germline V gene are SGHDT and YYEEEE. The CDR3 region is CASSARTDYEGTEAFF. As DNA, the CDR3 is TGTGCCAGCAGCGCCAGGACTGATTATGAGGGCACTGAAGCTTTCTTT.

The chain is built from TRBV5-1 and TRBJ2-1; tentatively, D is TRBD2 (5 bases). Germline V gives CDR1 SGHRS, CDR2 YFSETQ. Trimming shortened V by 4 bases and J by 2 bases, and 13 bases separated the two germline ends. This CDR3 has 15 residues. Written as DNA, the CDR3 is TGCGCCAGCAGCCCGCAGGCGGGCGCCTACAATGAGCAGTTCTTC. This gives the protein CASSPQAGAYNEQFF.

This clone has just one count. J is TRBJ1-2 and V is TRBV19; TRBD1 agrees at 7 bases. Germline-derived CDR1 and CDR2 are LNHDA and SQIVND (reference sequence). This CDR3 spans 14 amino acids. J lost 0 bases, V lost 6 bases, and 4 bases had no gene match. The DNA for the CDR3 is TGTGCCAGTAGCCTCGGGACAGCTAACTATGGCTACACCTTC. Amino acids: CASSLGTANYGYTF.

This clone was counted once. The chain uses TRBV10-3 and TRBJ2-5; perhaps TRBD2 as D (5 bases). V dropped 4 bases and J dropped 5 bases, with 14 bases sitting between them. The length of the CDR3 is 14 residues. CDR1 and CDR2 from the germline V gene are ENHRY and SYGVKD. The CDR3 DNA reads TGTGCCATCAGTGTACGGGGAGAGGGTGAGACCCAGTACTTC. The encoded protein is CAISVRGEGETQYF.

This sequence joins TRBV5-1 and TRBJ2-1; TRBD2 matches 7 bases. The V gene's germline CDR1 is SGHRS and CDR2 YFSETQ. The CDR3 covers 15 residues. J was trimmed by 9 bases and V by 2 bases; bases with no gene match: 11. CDR3 coding DNA: TGCGCCAGCAGCTTAACTAGCGAGAGAAGGGTTGAGCAGTTCTTC. Its translation: CASSLTSERRVEQFF.

The chain employs TRBV18 and TRBJ2-7, with D maybe TRBD1 (6 bases). This CDR3 has 13 residues. Germline values: CDR1 KGHSH, CDR2 LQKENI. The germline V and J ends were trimmed by 2 bases and 6 bases, with 11 bases remaining between them. The DNA of the CDR3 is TGTGCCAGCTCACCAGACCAGGGGCGCGAGCAGTACTTC. Its protein product is CASSPDQGREQYF.

The rearrangement joins TRBV4-2 to TRBJ2-5; TRBD1 agrees at 7 bases. CDR3 size: 17 residues. The V segment lost 2 bases and the J segment 4 bases; nucleotides outside the gene matches: 13. Germline V lookup: CDR1 LGHNA, CDR2 YNFKEQ. The CDR3: CASSQRPGTVKVETQYF. In DNA form, the CDR3 reads TGTGCCAGCAGCCAACGCCCGGGGACAGTCAAGGTAGAGACCCAGTACTTC.

This sequence joins TRBV7-9 and TRBJ1-1, with D uncertain. Between the trimmed V and J ends, which lost 4 bases and 7 bases, there was a span of 10 bases. The CDR3 runs 12 residues. CDR1 SEHNR and CDR2 FQNEAQ come from the germline V gene (reference sequence). The CDR3 nucleotides read TGTGCCAGCAGCTCCAGTGCCAATGAAGCTTTCTTT. Encoded protein: CASSSSANEAFF.

This sequence joins TRBV5-1 and TRBJ2-1; 12 bases are shared with TRBD2. V shed 4 bases and J 8 bases; nucleotides not matched to a gene: 4. CDR3 length equals 14 residues. The germline gives CDR1 SGHRS, CDR2 YFSETQ. This chain's CDR3 is CASSGGLAGYEQFF. CDR3 sequence (DNA): TGCGCCAGCAGCGGGGGACTAGCGGGTTATGAGCAGTTCTTC.

The V and J genes are TRBV6-5 and TRBJ1-1; D is unclear. Germline CDR1 reads MNHEY; CDR2 reads SVGAGI. The CDR3 contains 12 residues. Trimming pared 0 bases from V and 8 bases from J, leaving 7 bases between. CDR3 protein: CASSYSVGEAFF. CDR3 DNA sequence: TGTGCCAGCAGTTACTCAGTCGGGGAAGCTTTCTTT.

The chain couples TRBV6-1 to TRBJ2-7; 12 bases map to TRBD2. The CDR3 has 16 amino acids. Germline CDR1 is MNHNS and CDR2 is SASEGT. V trimming: 3 bases; J trimming: 6 bases; junction bases outside the gene matches: 9. DNA of the CDR3: TGTGCCAGCAGTGACACATCGGGACTAGCGGGTTTCGAGCAGTACTTC. It yields the protein CASSDTSGLAGFEQYF.

The chain uses TRBV7-3 and TRBJ2-7; 11 bases map to TRBD2. The CDR3 contains 15 residues. Per the germline V gene, CDR1 is SGHTA and CDR2 is FQGTGA. V trimming: 5 bases; J trimming: 7 bases; junction bases outside the gene matches: 10. The chain's CDR3 is CASSPSTSGSGEQYF. The CDR3 DNA is TGTGCCAGCAGCCCAAGTACTAGCGGGAGTGGTGAGCAGTACTTC.

The chain has TRBV28 and TRBJ1-1, with 7 bases matching TRBD1. This CDR3 comprises 15 residues. Germline V gene lookup returns CDR1 MDHEN and CDR2 SYDVKM. Germline trimming cut 5 bases from V and 9 bases from J; bases unmatched to any gene: 15. The CDR3 sequence: CASSPPGQSRLKAFF. The DNA for the CDR3 is TGTGCCAGCAGTCCACCGGGACAGAGTAGATTGAAAGCTTTCTTT. Complete variable domain (other parts from reference TRBV28 and TRBJ1-1): DVKVTQSSRYLVKRTGEKVFLECVQDMDHENMFWYRQDPGLGLRLIYFSYDVKMKEKGDIPEGYSVSREKKERFSLILESASTNQTSMYLCASSPPGQSRLKAFFGQGTRLTVV.

The chain carries TRBV11-1 and TRBJ1-3; D is ambiguous. Between the trimmed V and J ends, which lost 5 bases and 1 base, there was a span of 9 bases. CDR1 and CDR2 (germline): SGHAT, FQDESV (reference sequence). There are 14 residues in the CDR3. The CDR3 protein is CASSVQSSGNTIYF. The CDR3 DNA reads TGTGCCAGCAGCGTACAGAGTTCTGGAAACACCATATATTTT. The full variable domain, with the rest looked up from reference TRBV11-1 and TRBJ1-3, is EAEVAQSPRYKITEKSQAVAFWCDPISGHATLYWYRQILGQGPELLVQFQDESVVDDSQLPKDRFSAERLKGVDSTLKIQPAELGDSAMYLCASSVQSSGNTIYFGEGSWLTVV.

This clone was detected once. The J gene is TRBJ1-1, the V gene TRBV2; the D is unclear. Germline V gene data show CDR1 as SNHLY and CDR2 as FYNNEI. V lost 8 bases and J lost 2, with 21 bases in between. There are 16 residues in the CDR3. The DNA for the CDR3 is TGTGCCAGCGGAGGAGAAGTTTTTAGGACTAACACTGAAGCTTTCTTT. This gives the protein CASGGEVFRTNTEAFF.

The gene calls are TRBV7-8 and TRBJ1-4, with TRBD1 as a possible D gene (6 bases). With 5 bases removed from V and 2 bases from J, the gap between germline ends came to 21 bases. The length of the CDR3 is 18 residues. Germline-derived CDR1 and CDR2 are SGHVS and FQNEAQ. In DNA form, the CDR3 reads TGTGCCAGCAGCCCCCGCAGGGCAGGGGTTAGCACTAATGAAAAACTGTTTTTT. It codes for CASSPRRAGVSTNEKLFF.

The chain employs TRBV6-1 and TRBJ2-1, with D possibly being TRBD1 (5 bases). CDR3 length: 16 amino acids. Per germline, CDR1 MNHNS and CDR2 SASEGT. Between the trimmed V and J ends, which lost 3 bases and 5 bases, there was a span of 17 bases. DNA for the CDR3: TGTGCCAGCAGTGAGACAGTGATGGTTTTAAACAATGAGCAGTTCTTC. This sequence encodes CASSETVMVLNNEQFF.

The chain joins TRBV6-5 to TRBJ1-2; TRBD1 agrees at 10 bases. The CDR3 is made up of 15 amino acids. J was trimmed by 8 bases and V by 6 bases; bases with no gene match: 12. Germline-derived CDR1 and CDR2 are MNHEY and SVGAGI. The CDR3 reads CASSRTGQGIRGYTF. The CDR3 region has the DNA TGTGCCAGCAGCCGGACGGGACAGGGGATTCGCGGCTACACCTTC.

A single count supports this clone. V usage is TRBV19 and J usage is TRBJ1-2; tentative D call: TRBD1 (6 bases). The CDR3 is 16 residues long. Germline V lookup: CDR1 LNHDA, CDR2 SQIVND (reference sequence). The V gene lost 5 bases and the J gene lost 2 bases, with 18 bases spanning the gap. CDR3 in DNA: TGTGCCAGTAGTTCGACAGGCGGCAGGGCGAACTATGGCTACACCTTC. This encodes CASSSTGGRANYGYTF.

The chain is built from TRBV2 and TRBJ2-7; 10 bases map to TRBD2. Unmatched junction bases numbered 11, after V lost 9 bases and J lost 6 bases. The CDR3 runs to 14 residues. CDR1 is SNHLY, CDR2 FYNNEI, per germline. The DNA for the CDR3 is TGTGCCAGTGCCCTCGGGACTAGCGTCTCCGAGCAGTACTTC. This encodes CASALGTSVSEQYF.

The chain couples TRBV9 to TRBJ1-1; TRBD1 agrees at 7 bases. J lost 4 bases, V lost 6 bases, and 9 bases had no gene match. CDR1 SGDLS and CDR2 YYNGEE come from the germline V gene. The CDR3 consists of 14 residues. CDR3 DNA sequence: TGTGCCAGCACCCCCACAGGGGCAAGCACTGAAGCTTTCTTT. Protein sequence: CASTPTGASTEAFF.

The gene calls are TRBV10-3 and TRBJ1-1, with 9 positions matching TRBD1. V trimming: 7 bases; J trimming: 8 bases; junction bases outside the gene matches: 8. The germline CDR1 and CDR2 sequences are ENHRY and SYGVKD. This CDR3 has 13 amino acids. CDR3 in DNA: TGTGCCATCATGGGACAGGGAGAGGGCGAAGCTTTCTTT. It codes for CAIMGQGEGEAFF.

The chain combines TRBV28 with TRBJ2-7, with 9 bases that match TRBD1. Germline CDR1 reads MDHEN; CDR2 reads SYDVKM. With 1 base clipped from V and 4 bases from J, the junction kept 14 bases outside the gene matches. There are 18 residues in the CDR3. The CDR3 is CASSLYAPRDRVGYEQYF. CDR3 DNA sequence: TGTGCCAGCAGTTTATACGCCCCCCGGGACAGGGTCGGATACGAGCAGTACTTC.

Only a few counts were recorded for this clone. V and J are TRBV5-1 and TRBJ1-1, with D hard to call. CDR1 and CDR2 from the germline V gene are SGHRS and YFSETQ. The CDR3 runs 15 residues. Trimming removed 0 bases from V and 0 bases from J, with 9 bases in between. The CDR3 DNA reads as TGCGCCAGCAGCTTGGGTACGGGATTGAACACTGAAGCTTTCTTT. It is translated as CASSLGTGLNTEAFF.

This clone was recorded only once. J is TRBJ2-3 and V is TRBV5-1, with TRBD2 as a possible D gene (5 bases). Germline V gene sequence: CDR1 SGHRS, CDR2 YFSETQ. The length of the CDR3 is 14 residues. V lost 0 bases and J 5 bases, leaving 10 bases between the germline ends. CDR3 nucleotide sequence: TGCGCCAGCAGCTTGGCCCTAGCAGGAGATACGCAGTATTTT. This encodes CASSLALAGDTQYF.

V is TRBV28 and J is TRBJ1-5; 8 positions agree with TRBD1. From germline, CDR1 is MDHEN and CDR2 SYDVKM. V was pared by 7 bases and J by 2 bases, with 4 bases of the junction left unmatched. The CDR3 has 14 amino acids. In DNA form, the CDR3 reads TGTGCCAGCACCTTGACAGGGGGCAATCAGCCCCAGCATTTT. This gives the protein CASTLTGGNQPQHF.